The TCR beta chain under discussion was sequenced for a study of blood T cell repertoires in COVID-19. Whole-study context: Specimens from acute and convalescent COVID-19 originated in the United States, Italy and Spain. PBMCs, B-cell-depleted T cells, or T cells provided the cDNA or gDNA that made up the material.

The authors' processing: Estimates of nucleated cell counts were drawn from the amplification of reference gene primers. Assay: immunoSEQ multiplex PCR; the TCRdb copy retains only in-frame clones and omits some. The V and J calls and clone size were taken over from that table, and D and trimming were inferred from the DNA. Of more than 85,000 clones in the sample, roughly 79% were seen once. The clonotype comes from a man in his 70s with acute or convalescent COVID-19. Sample: peripheral blood.

The CDR3 sequence is CASSYSTGGMEKLFF. Here the CDR3 DNA reads TGTGCCAGCAGTTACTCAACTGGGGGCATGGAAAAACTGTTTTTT. The genes are TRBV6-2 or TRBV6-3 and TRBJ1-4, with D maybe TRBD1 (6 bases). The V gene lost 0 bases and the J gene lost 8 bases, with 13 bases spanning the gap. This CDR3 is 15 amino acids long. The V gene's germline CDR1 is MNHEY and CDR2 SVGEGT.